A single sample is the source of the 30 T cell receptor beta chains below, sequenced in a study of immune cell composition in non-small cell lung cancer. Here immunoSEQ multiplex PCR was the method, and the copy in TCRdb shows in-frame clones only, minus some. The sample holds several hundred clones, roughly 78% seen once. Normal lung was sampled as far from the tumour as possible, at least 3 cm. The sequenced sample consisted of non-adjacent lung tissue. The receptors come from a human donor with non-small cell lung cancer.

The chain has TRBV18 and TRBJ2-2; D possibly corresponds to TRBD2 (5 bases). Germline V gives CDR1 KGHSH, CDR2 LQKENI. V lost 1 base to trimming and J lost 0 bases, with 15 bases between them. The CDR3 totals 18 residues. CDR3 in amino acids: CASSPRQRVQANTGELFF. The CDR3 DNA follows: TGTGCCAGCTCACCACGGCAGAGGGTTCAGGCGAACACCGGGGAGCTGTTTTTT.

J is TRBJ1-4 and V is TRBV28, with no clear D. From germline, CDR1 is MDHEN and CDR2 SYDVKM. The CDR3 extends over 15 amino acids. V was cut by 5 bases and J by 8 bases, with 18 bases left in between. The DNA for the CDR3 is TGTGCCAGCAGTGGTCCCTACCGATTTCGGGAAAAACTGTTTTTT. This gives the protein CASSGPYRFREKLFF.

Comments on this clone: Relative to the germline gene, one junction end is altered; a read error may explain this. This chain connects TRBV4-2 to TRBJ1-1, with 9 bases fitting TRBD1. Germline CDR1 is LGHNA and CDR2 is YNFKEQ. The CDR3 totals 16 residues. This chain's CDR3 is CASSQLTGGMKTEAFF. The CDR3 nucleotides read TGTGCCAGCAGCCAATTGACAGGGGGTATGAAAACTGAAGCTTTCTTT.

The chain is built from TRBV11-2 and TRBJ2-1; TRBD1 matches at 8 bases. CDR1 is SGHAT and CDR2 is FQNNGV in the germline V gene. After removal of 1 base from V and 3 bases from J, the junction contained 8 bases not matched to a gene. The CDR3 is made up of 17 amino acids. DNA for the CDR3: TGTGCCAGCAGCTTAGGAGGTTGGGACAGGCGCTACAATGAGCAGTTCTTC. Its translation is CASSLGGWDRRYNEQFF.

This clone was seen a single time. V gene TRBV7-9 combines with J gene TRBJ1-4; 10 bases fit TRBD1. After removal of 5 bases from V and 4 bases from J, the junction contained 13 bases not matched to a gene. The CDR3 totals 18 residues. CDR1 is SEHNR and CDR2 is FQNEAQ in the germline V gene (reference sequence). The CDR3 loop is CASSISSLGTGDNEKLFF. In nucleotides, the CDR3 is TGTGCCAGCAGCATTTCTAGCCTGGGGACAGGGGATAATGAAAAACTGTTTTTT.

The DNA for the CDR3 is TGTGCCAGCTCCCTTGCGGGGGGCAACTATGGCTACACCTTC. Translating it yields CASSLAGGNYGYTF. V is TRBV27 and J is TRBJ1-2; weak D call: TRBD1 (6 bases). The CDR3 sequence is 14 residues long. Trimming removed 8 bases at V and 2 bases at J, with 15 bases between. Germline assignment: CDR1 MNHEY and CDR2 SMNVEV (reference sequence).

The rearrangement joins TRBV7-9 to TRBJ2-7; perhaps TRBD1 as D (6 bases). The CDR3 totals 12 residues. V gave up 0 bases and J gave up 6 bases, with 6 bases separating them. Germline values: CDR1 SEHNR, CDR2 FQNEAQ (reference sequence). Here the CDR3 reads CASSLARGEQYF. CDR3 sequence (DNA): TGTGCCAGCAGCTTAGCCAGGGGCGAGCAGTACTTC.

This rearrangement joins TRBV7-9 to TRBJ1-5; 8 nucleotides match TRBD1. J gave up 4 bases and V 5 bases, and 4 bases lay outside the gene matches. Germline V lookup: CDR1 SEHNR, CDR2 FQNEAQ (reference sequence). The CDR3 has 14 amino acids. CDR3 nucleotide sequence: TGTGCCAGCAGCGGAGACAGGGGTAATCAGCCCCAGCATTTT. As protein: CASSGDRGNQPQHF.

V usage is TRBV6-6 and J usage is TRBJ1-5; possible D gene TRBD1, 5 bases. This CDR3 spans 14 amino acids. Germline CDR1 MNHNY, CDR2 SVGAGI (reference sequence). Deletions cut 7 bases from V and 6 bases from J, with 16 bases between. CDR3 loop: CASTWGGEGQPQHF. The DNA for the CDR3 is TGTGCCAGCACCTGGGGAGGGGAAGGTCAGCCCCAGCATTTT.

The V and J genes are TRBV18 and TRBJ2-5; 9 nucleotides agree with TRBD2. The CDR3 is made up of 16 amino acids. With 4 bases clipped from V and 4 bases from J, the junction kept 10 bases outside the gene matches. Germline V gene sequence: CDR1 KGHSH, CDR2 LQKENI. CDR3 amino acids: CASSLTSGPRLETQYF. The DNA for the CDR3 is TGTGCCAGCTCACTGACTAGCGGCCCTCGTCTAGAGACCCAGTACTTC.

The chain is built from TRBV18 and TRBJ1-5, with TRBD1 as a possible D gene (5 bases). The CDR3 totals 13 residues. The V gene's germline CDR1 is KGHSH and CDR2 LQKENI. The germline V and J ends were trimmed by 5 bases and 0 bases, with 5 bases remaining between them. The CDR3 spells CASSGGSNQPQHF. In nucleotides, the CDR3 is TGTGCCAGCTCAGGGGGTAGCAATCAGCCCCAGCATTTT.

The V gene is TRBV2, the J gene TRBJ1-5; tentatively, D is TRBD1 (5 bases). V shed 4 bases and J shed 7 bases, with 14 bases lying between them. CDR3 size: 14 residues. Germline assignment: CDR1 SNHLY and CDR2 FYNNEI. CDR3 in amino acids: CASSVGVGVQPQHF. DNA of the CDR3: TGTGCCAGCAGTGTAGGGGTGGGGGTCCAGCCCCAGCATTTT.

In its sample, this clone was seen a few times. This sequence joins TRBV29-1 and TRBJ1-1; D is unresolved. CDR1 SQVTM and CDR2 ANQGSEA come from the germline V gene. V lost 4 bases, J lost 5 bases, and 8 bases lay in between. This CDR3 has 11 residues. This CDR3 reads CSVAEGTEAFF. As DNA, the CDR3 is TGCAGCGTTGCGGAAGGGACTGAAGCTTTCTTT.

This chain joins TRBV6-5 and TRBJ1-5, with a possible D match to TRBD1 (5 bases). The CDR3 runs to 14 residues. V was pared by 7 bases and J by 6 bases, with 16 bases between. Germline V lookup: CDR1 MNHEY, CDR2 SVGAGI. The CDR3 loop reads CASTWGGEGQPQHF. The CDR3 DNA reads TGTGCCAGCACCTGGGGAGGGGAAGGTCAGCCCCAGCATTTT.

V and J are TRBV7-2 and TRBJ2-7; no clear D gene. This CDR3 spans 12 amino acids. V lost 5 bases to trimming and J lost 7 bases, with 12 bases between them. Germline lookup yields CDR1 SGHTA and CDR2 FQGNSA. The CDR3 sequence is CASSPFEGEQYF. In DNA form, the CDR3 reads TGTGCCAGCAGCCCCTTTGAAGGGGAGCAGTACTTC.

The gene calls are TRBV28 and TRBJ2-5, with 10 bases matching TRBD2. The J call may be faulty, since TRBJ2-7 better matches the DNA end. The CDR3 length is 15 residues. Germline V gene data show CDR1 as MDHEN and CDR2 as SYDVKM. The CDR3 bases are TGTGCCAGCAGTTTACTAGCGGGAGACCCCTACGAGCAGTACTTC. It encodes CASSLLAGDPYEQYF.

The chain has TRBV6-6 and TRBJ1-1; D uncertain. This CDR3 region has 14 residues. CDR1 is MNHNY, CDR2 SVGAGI, per germline (reference sequence). V gave up 2 bases and J gave up 6 bases, with 13 bases separating them. The CDR3 spells CASSYGMGVPEAFF. Here the CDR3 DNA reads TGTGCCAGCAGTTACGGGATGGGTGTCCCTGAAGCTTTCTTT.

This chain joins TRBV18 and TRBJ2-5; perhaps TRBD2 as D (7 bases). The germline V gene encodes CDR1 KGHSH and CDR2 LQKENI. The V and J ends lost 0 bases and 4 bases respectively, with 9 bases between them. The CDR3 totals 14 residues. CDR3 loop: CASSPPGGLETQYF. In nucleotides, the CDR3 is TGTGCCAGCTCACCACCGGGGGGGCTAGAGACCCAGTACTTC.

The chain joins TRBV18 to TRBJ2-5; D is undetermined. Per germline, CDR1 KGHSH and CDR2 LQKENI. The CDR3 length is 15 residues. The V end was cut by 6 bases, the J end by 0 bases, with 14 bases between. The CDR3 is CASSQRPANQETQYF. CDR3 sequence (DNA): TGTGCCAGCTCTCAACGGCCAGCCAACCAAGAGACCCAGTACTTC.

The chain couples TRBV2 to TRBJ1-2; D is uncertain. Germline values: CDR1 SNHLY, CDR2 FYNNEI. This CDR3 is built from 13 residues. V lost 3 bases and J 1 base, leaving 6 bases between the germline ends. DNA for the CDR3: TGTGCCAGCAGTGATGAGGGTAACTATGGCTACACCTTC. This translates into CASSDEGNYGYTF.

The rearrangement joins TRBV27 to TRBJ2-7; possibly TRBD1 or TRBD2 for D (5 bases each). CDR3 size: 13 residues. Germline lookup yields CDR1 MNHEY and CDR2 SMNVEV (reference sequence). Trimming left V 4 bases short and J 3 bases short, with 10 bases between. The CDR3 protein is CASSSGPLYEQYF. The CDR3 DNA reads TGTGCCAGCAGTTCGGGACCGCTCTACGAGCAGTACTTC.

The J gene is TRBJ2-3, the V gene TRBV4-1, with a tentative D call TRBD1 (5 bases). Per germline, CDR1 MGHRA and CDR2 YSYEKL. The CDR3 is made up of 14 amino acids. Between the trimmed V and J ends, which lost 2 bases and 5 bases, there was a span of 11 bases. CDR3 loop: CASSQQRQQDTQYF. CDR3 nucleotide sequence: TGCGCCAGCAGCCAACAGAGACAGCAAGATACGCAGTATTTT.

This clone has only a few counts. This chain joins TRBV7-8 and TRBJ1-5; maybe TRBD1 (5 bases). Germline V gene data show CDR1 as SGHVS and CDR2 as FQNEAQ. This CDR3 comprises 15 residues. V was pared by 1 base and J by 1 base, with 8 bases between. The CDR3 loop reads CASSLEGNSNQPQHF. As DNA, the CDR3 is TGTGCCAGCAGCTTAGAGGGGAACAGCAATCAGCCCCAGCATTTT.

CDR3 protein: CASLTIYNEQFF. CDR3 nucleotides: TGTGCCAGCCTAACGATCTACAATGAGCAGTTCTTC. The chain joins TRBV2 to TRBJ2-1; D is undetermined. The germline gives CDR1 SNHLY, CDR2 FYNNEI. The length of the CDR3 is 12 residues. V dropped 8 bases and J dropped 3 bases, with 8 bases sitting between them.

CDR3 sequence reads: CASSPRIGNTEAFF. The CDR3 DNA follows: TGCGCCAGCAGCCCTAGGATTGGAAACACTGAAGCTTTCTTT. This sequence joins TRBV10-2 and TRBJ1-1; D remains unclear. The CDR3 extends over 14 amino acids. Germline V gene data show CDR1 as WSHSY and CDR2 as SAAADI. The ends were cut back, 6 bases at V and 2 bases at J, with 13 bases in the middle.

This chain joins TRBV7-2 and TRBJ1-3; D perhaps matches TRBD1 (5 bases). This CDR3 contains 14 residues. Germline-derived CDR1 and CDR2 are SGHTA and FQGNSA. V dropped 1 base and J dropped 9 bases, with 13 bases sitting between them. CDR3 coding DNA: TGTGCCAGCAGCTTAGGGGGGATTGGTGGCACCATATATTTT. Encoded protein: CASSLGGIGGTIYF. The whole variable domain, filled in from reference TRBV7-2 and TRBJ1-3, reads GAGVSQSPSNKVTEKGKDVELRCDPISGHTALYWYRQSLGQGLEFLIYFQGNSAPDKSGLPSDRFSAERTGGSVSTLTIQRTQQEDSAVYLCASSLGGIGGTIYFGEGSWLTVV.

This chain uses TRBV5-6 with TRBJ1-2; tentative D call: TRBD1 (5 bases). This CDR3 has 13 amino acids. The germline CDR1 and CDR2 sequences are SGHDT and YYEEEE. Trimming shortened V by 0 bases and J by 2 bases, and 5 bases separated the two germline ends. In nucleotides, the CDR3 is TGTGCCAGCAGCTTGGGACAGAACTATGGCTACACCTTC. This encodes CASSLGQNYGYTF.

This clone was counted once. V is TRBV5-4 and J is TRBJ2-3, with 7 bases aligning to TRBD1. The length of the CDR3 is 15 residues. The germline gives CDR1 SGHNT, CDR2 YYREEE (reference sequence). V lost 3 bases to trimming and J lost 2 bases; unmatched junction nucleotides: 6. DNA for the CDR3: TGTGCCAGCAGCTCCGACAGGGACCACACAGATACGCAGTATTTT. Amino acid sequence: CASSSDRDHTDTQYF. The full variable domain, with the rest looked up from reference TRBV5-4 and TRBJ2-3, is ETGVTQSPTHLIKTRGQQVTLRCSSQSGHNTVSWYQQALGQGPQFIFQYYREEENGRGNFPPRFSGLQFPNYSSELNVNALELDDSALYLCASSSDRDHTDTQYFGPGTRLTVL.

This chain joins TRBV4-1 and TRBJ2-7, with 13 positions matching TRBD2. Losses at the gene ends were 4 bases for V and 3 bases for J; bases not matched to a gene: 6. The CDR3 is made up of 16 amino acids. The germline CDR1 and CDR2 sequences are MGHRA and YSYEKL. The CDR3 DNA reads TGCGCCAGCAGCCTCGGGACTAGCGGGGCTCACTACGAGCAGTACTTC. Protein sequence: CASSLGTSGAHYEQYF.

J is TRBJ1-5 and V is TRBV15, with D perhaps TRBD1 (5 bases). The CDR3 has 16 amino acids. V gave up 0 bases and J gave up 3 bases, with 12 bases separating them. The germline V gene encodes CDR1 LNHNV and CDR2 YYDKDF (reference sequence). DNA for the CDR3: TGTGCCACCAGCAGAGATCCCAGGGTGAACAATCAGCCCCAGCATTTT. Residues: CATSRDPRVNNQPQHF.